The rows below give T cell receptor beta chains drawn from one sample of a study of blood T cell repertoires in COVID-19. Clones were sequenced by immunoSEQ multiplex PCR, and TCRdb holds only the in-frame ones, with some missing. The top ten hold around 9.6% of the sample, which has fewer than 65,000 clones, around 80% seen once. Specimen: peripheral blood. The receptors come from a man aged 25 to 40 with COVID-19, enrolled during active disease. CDR3s include the opening cysteine and the closing phenylalanine or tryptophan. D genes are given only for firm matches. Not all rows give a size; the values are once, few, many and, for expanded clones, a class.

len: 17; d_gene: -; abundance: -; j_gene: TRBJ2-3; v_gene: TRBV28; CDR3aa: CASSLRDTTLSTDTQYF; CDR3nt: TGTGCCAGCAGTTTAAGGGACACGACACTCAGCACAGATACGCAGTATTTT
len: 18; d_gene: TRBD1; abundance: -; j_gene: TRBJ1-4; v_gene: TRBV7-9; CDR3aa: CASSEPGQIRGANEKLFF; CDR3nt: TGTGCCAGCAGCGAACCGGGACAGATCCGAGGAGCTAATGAAAAACTGTTTTTT
len: 13; d_gene: -; abundance: -; j_gene: TRBJ1-2; v_gene: TRBV11-2; CDR3aa: CASSPDGDYGYTF; CDR3nt: TGTGCCAGCAGCCCGGACGGGGACTATGGCTACACCTTC
len: 14; d_gene: -; abundance: few; j_gene: TRBJ1-6; v_gene: TRBV9; CDR3aa: CASSVSATNSPLHF; CDR3nt: TGTGCCAGCAGCGTAAGTGCTACCAATTCACCCCTCCACTTT
len: 13; d_gene: -; abundance: few; j_gene: TRBJ1-1; v_gene: TRBV27; CDR3aa: CASSLNRDTEAFF; CDR3nt: TGTGCCAGCAGTTTAAACAGGGACACTGAAGCTTTCTTT
len: 12; d_gene: -; abundance: -; j_gene: TRBJ2-2; v_gene: TRBV5-1; CDR3aa: CASTWNTGELFF; CDR3nt: TGCGCCAGCACCTGGAACACCGGGGAGCTGTTTTTT
len: 16; d_gene: TRBD1; abundance: -; j_gene: TRBJ1-2; v_gene: TRBV4-1; CDR3aa: CASKPGQGRSFYGYTF; CDR3nt: TGCGCCAGCAAGCCGGGACAGGGCAGATCGTTCTATGGCTACACCTTC
len: 16; d_gene: -; abundance: -; j_gene: TRBJ1-2; v_gene: TRBV6-2/TRBV6-3; CDR3aa: CASSFTGTPRAGGYTF; CDR3nt: TGTGCCAGCAGTTTCACCGGGACACCCAGGGCGGGTGGCTACACCTTC
len: 13; d_gene: TRBD2; abundance: -; j_gene: TRBJ2-5; v_gene: TRBV4-2; CDR3aa: CASSQGREGTQYF; CDR3nt: TGTGCCAGCAGCCAAGGGCGGGAGGGGACCCAGTACTTC
len: 12; d_gene: -; abundance: few; j_gene: TRBJ1-2; v_gene: TRBV5-6; CDR3aa: CASSLRERGYTF; CDR3nt: TGTGCCAGCAGCCTCCGGGAGCGTGGCTACACCTTC
len: 19; d_gene: -; abundance: -; j_gene: TRBJ2-4; v_gene: TRBV7-3; CDR3aa: CASSPRGGPALIGKNIQYF; CDR3nt: TGTGCCAGCAGCCCCAGGGGTGGGCCCGCATTGATAGGCAAAAACATTCAGTACTTC
len: 15; d_gene: TRBD2; abundance: -; j_gene: TRBJ2-7; v_gene: TRBV9; CDR3aa: CASSVGGSGILEQYF; CDR3nt: TGTGCCAGCAGCGTAGGGGGTAGCGGGATCCTCGAGCAGTACTTC
len: 10; d_gene: -; abundance: -; j_gene: TRBJ2-1; v_gene: TRBV20-1; CDR3aa: CSAYQGGQFF; CDR3nt: TGCAGTGCTTACCAGGGGGGACAGTTCTTC
len: 14; d_gene: -; abundance: -; j_gene: TRBJ1-1; v_gene: TRBV27; CDR3aa: CASSPWTANTEAFF; CDR3nt: TGTGCCAGCAGTCCCTGGACAGCGAACACTGAAGCTTTCTTT
len: 19; d_gene: TRBD2; abundance: -; j_gene: TRBJ2-1; v_gene: TRBV18; CDR3aa: CASSARLAGGLGSYNEQFF; CDR3nt: TGTGCCAGCTCAGCCAGACTAGCGGGAGGCCTTGGCTCCTACAATGAGCAGTTCTTC
len: 15; d_gene: -; abundance: -; j_gene: TRBJ1-5; v_gene: TRBV11-2; CDR3aa: CASSSPGEANQPQHF; CDR3nt: TGTGCCAGCAGCTCTCCCGGGGAGGCCAATCAGCCCCAGCATTTT